The 4 T cell receptor beta chains given below trace back to one sample, sequenced in a study of T-cell reconstitution after alpha-beta-depleted transplantation in children. The TCRbeta library was prepared with unique molecular identifiers. A single record per CDR3 protein comes from TCRdb applying MiXCR to the PCR reads. Of some 490,000 distinct CDR3 sequences in the sample, around 12% were seen once. The starting material was PBMCs from the stem cell graft donor, obtained from the stem cell graft. These receptors all come from a human donor who donated a stem cell graft to a child with combined immunodeficiency.

The chain combines TRBV9 with TRBJ2-1, with D unresolved. This CDR3 is 16 amino acids long. V lost 4 bases and J 6 bases, leaving 20 bases between the germline ends. Germline CDR1 and CDR2: SGDLS and YYNGEE. CDR3 loop: CASSPLIRVYTNEQFF. As DNA, the CDR3 is TGTGCCAGCAGCCCCCTGATCCGGGTTTATACCAATGAGCAGTTCTTC.

The V gene is TRBV6-2 or TRBV6-3, the J gene TRBJ2-1; 9 bases map to TRBD2. This CDR3 region has 14 residues. CDR1 is MNHEY, CDR2 SVGEGT, per germline. V was clipped by 6 bases and J by 8 bases; unmatched bases: 8. The DNA of the CDR3 is TGTGCCAGCAGAAAAGCGGGAGGCGAGTATGAGCAGTTCTTC. Translated, it gives CASRKAGGEYEQFF.

The rearrangement links TRBV4-1 to TRBJ2-1, with 13 bases identical to TRBD2. The germline CDR1 and CDR2 sequences are MGHRA and YSYEKL. The CDR3 runs 15 residues. The trim removed 0 bases at V and 10 bases at J, leaving 3 bases unmatched. The CDR3 region is CASSQEGLAGKEQFF. The CDR3 nucleotides are TGCGCCAGCAGCCAAGAGGGACTAGCGGGAAAGGAGCAGTTCTTC.

V is TRBV25-1 and J is TRBJ2-7, with 12 bases identical to TRBD2. Losses at the gene ends were 10 bases for V and 7 bases for J; bases not matched to a gene: 11. The germline CDR1 and CDR2 sequences are MGHDK and SYGVNS. The CDR3 has 14 amino acids. DNA of the CDR3: TGTGCCACCTCACTAGCGGGAGGCTCGGGGGAGCAGTACTTC. It is translated as CATSLAGGSGEQYF.